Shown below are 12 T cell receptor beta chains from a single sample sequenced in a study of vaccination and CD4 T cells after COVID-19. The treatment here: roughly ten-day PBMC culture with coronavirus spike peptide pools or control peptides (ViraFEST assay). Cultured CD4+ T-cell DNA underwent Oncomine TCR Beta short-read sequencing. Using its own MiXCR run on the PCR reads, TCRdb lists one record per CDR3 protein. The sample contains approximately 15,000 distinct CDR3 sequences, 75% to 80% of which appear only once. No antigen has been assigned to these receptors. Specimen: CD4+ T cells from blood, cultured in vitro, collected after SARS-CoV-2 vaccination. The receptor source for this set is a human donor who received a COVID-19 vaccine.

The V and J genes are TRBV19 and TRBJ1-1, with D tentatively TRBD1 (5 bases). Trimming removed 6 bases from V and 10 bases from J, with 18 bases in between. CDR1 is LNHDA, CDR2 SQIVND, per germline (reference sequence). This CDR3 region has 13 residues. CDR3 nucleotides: TGTGCCAGTAGCCTGGAAGCAGGGAGGAGAGCTTTCTTT. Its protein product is CASSLEAGRRAFF.

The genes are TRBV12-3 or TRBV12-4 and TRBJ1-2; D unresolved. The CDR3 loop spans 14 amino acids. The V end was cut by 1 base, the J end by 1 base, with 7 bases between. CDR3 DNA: TGTGCCAGCAGTTTAGGAGGATTTAACTATGGCTACACCTTC. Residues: CASSLGGFNYGYTF.

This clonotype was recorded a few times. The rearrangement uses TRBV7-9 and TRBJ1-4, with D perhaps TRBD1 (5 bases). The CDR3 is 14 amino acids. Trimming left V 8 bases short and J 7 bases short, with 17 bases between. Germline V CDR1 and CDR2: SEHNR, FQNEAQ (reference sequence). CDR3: CASGEQEGTEKLFF. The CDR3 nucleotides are TGTGCCAGCGGGGAACAGGAGGGGACTGAAAAACTGTTTTTT.

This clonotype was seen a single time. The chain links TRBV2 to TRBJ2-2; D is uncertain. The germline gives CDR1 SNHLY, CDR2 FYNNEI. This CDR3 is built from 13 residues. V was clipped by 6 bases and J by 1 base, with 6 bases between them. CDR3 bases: TGTGCCAGCAGCGGCCTGAACACCGGGGAGCTGTTTTTT. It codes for CASSGLNTGELFF.

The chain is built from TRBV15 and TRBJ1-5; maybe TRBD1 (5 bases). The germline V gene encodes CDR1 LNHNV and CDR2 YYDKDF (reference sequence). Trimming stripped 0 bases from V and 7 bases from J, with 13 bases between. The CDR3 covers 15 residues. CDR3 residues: CATSRDLRVGQPQHF. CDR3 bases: TGTGCCACCAGCAGAGATCTCAGGGTAGGGCAGCCCCAGCATTTT. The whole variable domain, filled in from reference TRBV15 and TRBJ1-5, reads DAMVIQNPRYQVTQFGKPVTLSCSQTLNHNVMYWYQQKSSQAPKLLFHYYDKDFNNEADTPDNFQSRRPNTSFCFLDIRSPGLGDTAMYLCATSRDLRVGQPQHFGDGTRLSIL.

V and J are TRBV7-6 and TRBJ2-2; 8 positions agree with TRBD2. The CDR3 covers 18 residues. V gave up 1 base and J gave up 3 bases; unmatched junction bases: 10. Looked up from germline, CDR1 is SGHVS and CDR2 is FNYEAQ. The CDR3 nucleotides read TGTGCCAGCAGCTTAGTTTTCAGGAAGCGGGGGCACACCGGGGAGCTGTTTTTT. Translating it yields CASSLVFRKRGHTGELFF.

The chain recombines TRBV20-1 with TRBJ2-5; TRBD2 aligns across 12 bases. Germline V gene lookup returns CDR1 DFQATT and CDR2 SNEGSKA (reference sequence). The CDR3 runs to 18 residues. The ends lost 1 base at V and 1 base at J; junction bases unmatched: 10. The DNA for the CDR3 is TGCAGTGCTAGAGCCCTGCGACTAGCGGGGGACTTCCAAGAGACCCAGTACTTC. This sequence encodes CSARALRLAGDFQETQYF.

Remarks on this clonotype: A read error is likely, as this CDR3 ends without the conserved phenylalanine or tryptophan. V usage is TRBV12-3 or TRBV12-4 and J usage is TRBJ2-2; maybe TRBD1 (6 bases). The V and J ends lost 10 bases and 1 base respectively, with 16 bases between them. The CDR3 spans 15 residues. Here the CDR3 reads CAIIKTGMNTGELFL. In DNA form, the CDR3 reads TGTGCCATCATTAAAACAGGGATGAACACCGGGGAGCTGTTTCTT.

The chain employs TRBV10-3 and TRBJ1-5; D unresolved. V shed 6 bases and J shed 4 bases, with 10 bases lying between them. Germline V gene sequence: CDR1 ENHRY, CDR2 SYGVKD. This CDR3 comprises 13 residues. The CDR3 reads CAISPGLNQPQHF. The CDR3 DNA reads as TGTGCCATCAGCCCGGGCTTAAATCAGCCCCAGCATTTT.

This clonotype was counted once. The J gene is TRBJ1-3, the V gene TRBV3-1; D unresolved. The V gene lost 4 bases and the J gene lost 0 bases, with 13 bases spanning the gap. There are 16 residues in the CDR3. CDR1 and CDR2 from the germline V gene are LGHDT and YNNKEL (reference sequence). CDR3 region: CASSPGLPDSGNTIYF. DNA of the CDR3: TGTGCCAGCAGCCCGGGCCTTCCAGACTCTGGAAACACCATATATTTT.

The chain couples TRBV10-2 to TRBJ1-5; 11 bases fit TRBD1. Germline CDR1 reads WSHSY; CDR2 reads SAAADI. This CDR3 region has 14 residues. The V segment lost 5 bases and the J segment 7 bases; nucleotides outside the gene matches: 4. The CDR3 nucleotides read TGCGCCAGCAGTTTAGGACAGGGGGCGCAGCCCCAGCATTTT. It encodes CASSLGQGAQPQHF.

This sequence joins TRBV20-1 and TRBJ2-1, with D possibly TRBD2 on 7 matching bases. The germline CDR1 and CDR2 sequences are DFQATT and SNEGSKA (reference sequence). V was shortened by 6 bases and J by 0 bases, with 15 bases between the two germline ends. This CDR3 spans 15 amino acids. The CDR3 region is CSAQGGGVSYNEQFF. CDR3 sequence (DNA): TGCAGTGCACAGGGTGGGGGGGTCTCCTACAATGAGCAGTTCTTC.